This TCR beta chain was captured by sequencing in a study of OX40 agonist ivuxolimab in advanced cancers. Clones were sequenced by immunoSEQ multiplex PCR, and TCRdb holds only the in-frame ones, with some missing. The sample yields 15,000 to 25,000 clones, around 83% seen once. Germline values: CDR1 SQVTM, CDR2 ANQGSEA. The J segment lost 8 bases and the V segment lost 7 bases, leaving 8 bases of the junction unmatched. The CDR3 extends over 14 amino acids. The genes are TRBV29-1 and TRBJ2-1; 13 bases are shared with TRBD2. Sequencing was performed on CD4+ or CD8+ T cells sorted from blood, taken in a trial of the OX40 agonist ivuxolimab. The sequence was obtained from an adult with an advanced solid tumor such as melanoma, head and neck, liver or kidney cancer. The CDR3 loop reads CSAPTSGRVDEQFF. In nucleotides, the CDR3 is TGCAGCGCCCCCACTAGCGGGAGGGTCGATGAGCAGTTCTTC.